This T cell receptor (beta chain) was identified during a study of blood T cell repertoires in COVID-19. Germline lookup yields CDR1 SGHRS and CDR2 YFSETQ. There are 16 residues in the CDR3. Trimming removed 4 bases from V and 1 base from J, with 17 bases in between. The table came from immunoSEQ multiplex PCR; TCRdb's copy has only in-frame clones and leaves some out. The profile shows 60,000 to 70,000 clones, approximately 83% of them singletons. Sequencing input: peripheral blood. The clonotype was recovered from a man older than 75 with acute or convalescent COVID-19. The gene calls are TRBV5-1 and TRBJ2-5, with TRBD1 as a possible D gene (8 bases). This CDR3 reads CASSPGQGGFQETQYF. CDR3 nucleotides: TGCGCCAGCAGCCCAGGACAGGGAGGGTTCCAAGAGACCCAGTACTTC.